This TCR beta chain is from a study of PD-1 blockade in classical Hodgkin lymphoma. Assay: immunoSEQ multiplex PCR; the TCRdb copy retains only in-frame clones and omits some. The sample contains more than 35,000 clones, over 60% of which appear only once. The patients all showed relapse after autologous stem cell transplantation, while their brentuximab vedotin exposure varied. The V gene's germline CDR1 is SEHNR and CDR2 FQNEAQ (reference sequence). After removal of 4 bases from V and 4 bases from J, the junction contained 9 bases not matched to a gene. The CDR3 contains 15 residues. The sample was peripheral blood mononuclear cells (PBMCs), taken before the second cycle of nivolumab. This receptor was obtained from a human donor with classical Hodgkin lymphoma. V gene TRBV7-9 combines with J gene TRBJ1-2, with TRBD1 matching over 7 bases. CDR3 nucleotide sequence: TGTGCCAGCAGCTCGACAGGGAGAAGTTCCTATGGCTACACCTTC. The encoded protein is CASSSTGRSSYGYTF.